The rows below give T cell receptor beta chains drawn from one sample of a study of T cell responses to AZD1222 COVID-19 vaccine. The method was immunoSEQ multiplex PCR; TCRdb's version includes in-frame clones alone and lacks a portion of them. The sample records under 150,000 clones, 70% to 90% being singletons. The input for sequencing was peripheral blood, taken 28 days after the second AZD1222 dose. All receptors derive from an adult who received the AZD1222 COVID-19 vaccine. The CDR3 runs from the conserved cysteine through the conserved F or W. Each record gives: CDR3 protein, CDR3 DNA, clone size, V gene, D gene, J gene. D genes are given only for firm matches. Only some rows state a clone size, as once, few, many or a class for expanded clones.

CASSPFPQGEQETQYF TGTGCCAGCAGCCCCTTCCCGCAGGGAGAGCAAGAGACCCAGTACTTC few TRBV3-1/TRBV3-2 NA TRBJ2-5
CASSYSTLWLTNRYNEQFF TGTGCCAGCAGTTACTCGACTCTCTGGCTCACCAATCGTTACAATGAGCAGTTCTTC NA TRBV6-2/TRBV6-3 NA TRBJ2-1
CASSLGGLAGVLYEQYF TGTGCCAGCAGCTTAGGGGGACTAGCGGGGGTACTGTATGAGCAGTACTTC NA TRBV7-6 TRBD2 TRBJ2-7
CASSQELRGAYTF TGTGCCAGCAGCCAAGAACTCAGGGGGGCCTACACCTTC NA TRBV14 TRBD1 TRBJ1-2
CASSSTREEQFF TGTGCCAGCAGCTCAACCCGAGAGGAGCAGTTCTTC NA TRBV7-2 NA TRBJ2-1
CASSQGVGRTYEQYF TGCGCCAGCAGCCAAGGTGTGGGACGTACCTACGAGCAGTACTTC few TRBV4-3 NA TRBJ2-7
CASSSQNTEAFF TGTGCCAGCAGCTCCCAGAACACTGAAGCTTTCTTT NA TRBV7-9 NA TRBJ1-1
CASSLNIGGWQYF TGTGCCAGCAGCTTAAATATTGGGGGATGGCAGTACTTC NA TRBV7-9 NA TRBJ2-7
CASSQAAGALVEQFF TGCGCCAGCAGCCAAGCAGCCGGGGCTCTGGTTGAGCAGTTCTTC NA TRBV4-1 NA TRBJ2-1
CASSLTWGGENIQYF TGTGCCAGCAGCTTAACTTGGGGCGGGGAAAACATTCAGTACTTC NA TRBV7-3 NA TRBJ2-4
CASSPFTDTQYF TGTGCCAGCAGCCCCTTCACAGATACGCAGTATTTT few TRBV7-8 NA TRBJ2-3
CASSLAYGGAYNEQFF TGTGCCAGCAGCTTAGCGTACGGGGGGGCGTACAATGAGCAGTTCTTC once TRBV7-9 TRBD2 TRBJ2-1
CASSSYSGYTF TGTGCCAGCAGTTCCTACAGTGGCTACACCTTC once TRBV5-6 NA TRBJ1-2
CASTQTSPVYNEQFF TGTGCCAGCACCCAAACTTCGCCTGTTTACAATGAGCAGTTCTTC NA TRBV5-4 NA TRBJ2-1
CASSLTGHNEQFF TGTGCCAGCAGCTTAACTGGACACAATGAGCAGTTCTTC NA TRBV7-3 NA TRBJ2-1
CASSPGTPGDSPLHF TGTGCCAGTAGTCCGGGGACTCCGGGGGATTCACCCCTCCACTTT NA TRBV19 NA TRBJ1-6